The 9 T cell receptor beta chains reported below all come from one sample, sequenced in a study of shared clonotypes between healthy human individuals. Sequencing was performed with immunoSEQ multiplex PCR; in TCRdb, only in-frame clones are kept and a portion is missing. The sample lists some 680,000 clones; approximately 73% were seen once. The sample comprised memory CD4+ T cells sorted from blood. Regarding subset: CD45RA-negative fraction. The receptor set was obtained from a woman in her twenties or thirties in good health.

The chain employs TRBV28 and TRBJ2-1; D not resolved. The CDR3 is 8 amino acids. Trimming removed 11 bases at V and 10 bases at J, with 6 bases between. The germline gives CDR1 MDHEN, CDR2 SYDVKM. The CDR3 DNA is TGTGCCGCAGGAGAGCAGTTCTTC. Its translation is CAAGEQFF.

V usage is TRBV27 and J usage is TRBJ2-6; no firm D call. Germline values: CDR1 MNHEY, CDR2 SMNVEV (reference sequence). The CDR3 has 15 residues. V was pared by 8 bases and J by 0 bases, with 11 bases between. This CDR3 is CASGKTYSGANVLTF. DNA for the CDR3: TGTGCCAGCGGCAAAACGTACTCTGGGGCCAACGTCCTGACTTTC.

The chain is built from TRBV7-2 and TRBJ2-5; TRBD1 aligns across 8 bases. The CDR3 length is 13 residues. CDR1 SGHTA and CDR2 FQGNSA come from the germline V gene. V shed 2 bases and J 5 bases; nucleotides not matched to a gene: 1. In DNA, the CDR3 is TGTGCCAGCAGCTTATCAGGGGGCGAGACCCAGTACTTC. Residues: CASSLSGGETQYF.

The chain uses TRBV2 and TRBJ2-7, with D perhaps given as TRBD1 or TRBD2 (6 bases each). Trimming pared 8 bases from V and 0 bases from J, leaving 17 bases between. This CDR3 region has 15 residues. Germline loops: CDR1 SNHLY, CDR2 FYNNEI. The CDR3 region is CASGAAGQLSYEQYF. CDR3 nucleotide sequence: TGTGCCAGCGGAGCCGCGGGACAACTCTCCTACGAGCAGTACTTC.

The chain employs TRBV13 and TRBJ2-5; 13 bases are shared with TRBD2. The CDR3 length is 16 residues. With 5 bases clipped from V and 6 bases from J, the junction kept 9 bases outside the gene matches. Per the germline V gene, CDR1 is PRHDT and CDR2 is FYEKMQ (reference sequence). The CDR3 region is CASSPGLAGAEKTQYF. The CDR3 DNA reads TGTGCCAGCAGCCCAGGACTAGCGGGAGCTGAGAAGACCCAGTACTTC. The whole variable domain, filled in from reference TRBV13 and TRBJ2-5, reads AAGVIQSPRHLIKEKRETATLKCYPIPRHDTVYWYQQGPGQDPQFLISFYEKMQSDKGSIPDRFSAQQFSDYHSELNMSSLELGDSALYFCASSPGLAGAEKTQYFGPGTRLLVL.

CDR3 in amino acids: CASSLRGASGSTDTQYF. The CDR3 DNA reads as TGCGCCAGCAGCTTGAGAGGGGCTAGCGGGAGCACAGATACGCAGTATTTT. The V and J genes are TRBV5-1 and TRBJ2-3, with 8 bases identical to TRBD2. CDR3 length: 17 amino acids. Germline V gene data show CDR1 as SGHRS and CDR2 as YFSETQ. Germline trimming cut 1 base from V and 0 bases from J; bases unmatched to any gene: 7.

The chain links TRBV5-6 to TRBJ2-7, with 8 bases identical to TRBD1. This CDR3 region has 12 residues. J was trimmed by 6 bases and V by 4 bases; bases with no gene match: 3. Per the germline V gene, CDR1 is SGHDT and CDR2 is YYEEEE. The CDR3 DNA is TGTGCCAGCAGCGCGACAGGGGTCGAGCAGTACTTC. It codes for CASSATGVEQYF.

This chain connects TRBV4-2 to TRBJ2-7, with D unclear. Germline loops: CDR1 LGHNA, CDR2 YNFKEQ. The ends were cut back, 0 bases at V and 2 bases at J, with 14 bases in the middle. The CDR3 contains 16 residues. CDR3 in amino acids: CASSQDFGSVAYEQYF. The CDR3 coding sequence is TGTGCCAGCAGCCAAGATTTTGGCTCAGTGGCCTACGAGCAGTACTTC.

As to this clone: Other DNA sequences in the same sample also yield this CDR3. CDR3 nucleotides: TGTGCCAGCAGTAGCGGGACCTACAATGAGCAGTTCTTC. Residues: CASSSGTYNEQFF. The gene calls are TRBV6-6 and TRBJ2-1; 7 bases match TRBD2. Germline values: CDR1 MNHNY, CDR2 SVGAGI (reference sequence). V gave up 5 bases and J gave up 2 bases; unmatched junction bases: 0. The CDR3 consists of 13 residues.